Included here is one TCR beta chain sequence, with context. Its antigen remains unknown. This entry belongs to a study of vaccination and CD4 T cells after COVID-19. Study-wide results and limits: In median terms, SARS-CoV-2-reactive clonotypes went from roughly 22 to 38, a nonsignificant rise.

An Oncomine TCR Beta short-read assay was used to sequence the DNA from cultured CD4+ T cells. MiXCR was run by TCRdb on the PCR reads, yielding one entry per CDR3 protein. This table holds more than 12,000 distinct CDR3 sequences, about 53% found once. CDR3 size: 14 residues. Trimming at V came to 1 base and at J to 0 bases, leaving 2 bases not matched to a gene. CDR1 is DFQATT and CDR2 is SNEGSKA in the germline V gene (reference sequence). Documented treatment: 10-day PBMC culture with coronavirus spike peptide pools or control peptides (ViraFEST assay). Via ViraFEST, peptide pools expanded antigen-specific T cells before TCR sequencing. Some 2 million PBMCs were grown per well alongside about 10 IU/ml IL-2 and 7.5 to 10 ug/ml peptide pools.

The source of this sequence is a human donor who had recovered from COVID-19. Here the sequenced sample was CD4+ T cells from blood, cultured in vitro, taken before SARS-CoV-2 vaccination. The V gene is TRBV20-1, the J gene TRBJ1-1, with 7 bases aligning to TRBD1. The DNA of the CDR3 is TGCAGTGCTAGAGTGAGGGGGCTGAACACTGAAGCTTTCTTT. Its translation is CSARVRGLNTEAFF.